Shown below are 13 T cell receptor beta chains from a single sample sequenced in a study of blood T cell repertoires in COVID-19 (dated by TCRdb to between 2020 and 2021). Library preparation was by the immunoSEQ multiplex PCR assay. What TCRdb holds here is the immuneACCESS table cut down to in-frame rearrangements. Part of the clones is not present; checked against another copy, under half of the missing clones reflect an unresolved V gene, and the others are unexplained. The sample data list about 380,000 clones, and approximately 89% of these were observed just once. Approximately 1.2% of the sample rests with the top ten. Sequenced: PBMCs or T cells enriched from blood (not recorded which). These receptors all come from a man aged 25 to 40 who had recovered from COVID-19.

The chain recombines TRBV7-9 with TRBJ2-3; tentatively, D is TRBD2 (6 bases). V shed 0 bases and J shed 1 base, with 11 bases lying between them. The CDR3 extends over 16 amino acids. Germline V gene sequence: CDR1 SEHNR, CDR2 FQNEAQ (reference sequence). This CDR3 is CASSLAQSGGTDTQYF. The CDR3, as DNA: TGTGCCAGCAGCTTAGCGCAGTCGGGGGGCACAGATACGCAGTATTTT.

The V gene is TRBV19, the J gene TRBJ1-5; D gene unclear. Germline CDR1 and CDR2: LNHDA and SQIVND (reference sequence). The germline V and J ends were trimmed by 2 bases and 2 bases, with 13 bases remaining between them. There are 16 residues in the CDR3. CDR3 amino acids: CASSINGGWGNQPQHF. As DNA, the CDR3 is TGTGCCAGTAGTATAAATGGAGGTTGGGGCAATCAGCCCCAGCATTTT.

The V and J genes are TRBV14 and TRBJ1-2, with 7 positions matching TRBD1. Germline assignment: CDR1 SGHDN and CDR2 FVKESK. This CDR3 is 17 amino acids long. The J segment lost 2 bases and the V segment lost 4 bases, leaving 13 bases of the junction unmatched. CDR3: CASSRDRGQEANYGYTF. For the CDR3, the DNA is TGTGCCAGCAGCCGGGACAGAGGGCAGGAAGCGAACTATGGCTACACCTTC. Drawing the rest from reference TRBV14 and TRBJ1-2, the complete variable domain is EAGVTQFPSHSVIEKGQTVTLRCDPISGHDNLYWYRRVMGKEIKFLLHFVKESKQDESGMPNNRFLAERTGGTYSTLKVQPAELEDSGVYFCASSRDRGQEANYGYTFGSGTRLTVV.

The rearrangement joins TRBV9 to TRBJ1-1; TRBD1 might be the D (6 bases). The CDR3 runs to 15 residues. Germline V gene sequence: CDR1 SGDLS, CDR2 YYNGEE. The V end was cut by 3 bases, the J end by 4 bases, with 16 bases between. In DNA, the CDR3 is TGTGCCAGCAGCGCCGCTTGGGGAGGGGGCACTGAAGCTTTCTTT. The encoded protein is CASSAAWGGGTEAFF.

This clone was found a few times. The V gene is TRBV19, the J gene TRBJ2-7; D uncertain. CDR1 is LNHDA and CDR2 is SQIVND in the germline V gene (reference sequence). Trimming shortened V by 3 bases and J by 6 bases, and 12 bases separated the two germline ends. This CDR3 region has 13 residues. The CDR3 DNA reads as TGTGCCAGTAGTATCGGTCCTTTACTCGAGCAGTACTTC. Encoded protein: CASSIGPLLEQYF.

This clone was counted a single time. The V and J genes are TRBV12-5 and TRBJ1-5; D is uncertain. The CDR3 has 20 amino acids. V lost 1 base and J lost 2, with 24 bases in between. Germline CDR1 LGHNT, CDR2 FRNRAP. The CDR3, as DNA: TGTGCTAGTGGTTTGGGCGGAGGCTTAACCGGTATGCGGGGCAATCAGCCCCAGCATTTT. It encodes CASGLGGGLTGMRGNQPQHF.

This chain links TRBV5-4 with TRBJ1-1; tentative D call: TRBD1 (6 bases). The CDR3 loop spans 13 amino acids. Germline V lookup: CDR1 SGHNT, CDR2 YYREEE (reference sequence). The V end lost 6 bases, the J end lost 4 bases, and 13 bases lay between the germline ends. The CDR3 DNA follows: TGTGCCAGCACGAAACAGGGCCCCACTGAAGCTTTCTTT. It encodes CASTKQGPTEAFF.

The J gene is TRBJ1-3, the V gene TRBV7-9, with 7 positions matching TRBD1. From germline, CDR1 is SEHNR and CDR2 FQNEAQ (reference sequence). The CDR3 loop spans 14 amino acids. With 3 bases clipped from V and 4 bases from J, the junction kept 3 bases outside the gene matches. This CDR3 reads CASSLGTEGNTIYF. The CDR3 bases are TGTGCCAGCAGCTTGGGGACAGAAGGAAACACCATATATTTT.

V usage is TRBV19 and J usage is TRBJ1-4; D uncertain. This CDR3 is 13 amino acids long. V shed 4 bases and J shed 4 bases, with 7 bases lying between them. Germline V gene sequence: CDR1 LNHDA, CDR2 SQIVND (reference sequence). This CDR3 reads CASSNEINEKLFF. The CDR3 DNA follows: TGTGCCAGTAGTAACGAGATTAATGAAAAACTGTTTTTT.

The rearrangement uses TRBV19 and TRBJ2-7; TRBD2 matches at 14 bases. Germline CDR1 reads LNHDA; CDR2 reads SQIVND (reference sequence). J lost 0 bases, V lost 5 bases, and 9 bases had no gene match. The CDR3 totals 18 residues. The CDR3 region is CASSPGLAGGRSSYEQYF. The CDR3 bases are TGTGCCAGTAGTCCAGGACTAGCGGGGGGCCGGAGCTCCTACGAGCAGTACTTC.

The gene calls are TRBV3-1 (or the pseudogene TRBV3-2) and TRBJ1-6; 10 nucleotides match TRBD1. The CDR3 is made up of 14 amino acids. Germline V CDR1 and CDR2: LGHDT, YNNKEL (reference sequence). J gave up 7 bases and V 8 bases, and 5 bases lay outside the gene matches. The CDR3 region is CASRDRGQNSPLHF. In DNA, the CDR3 is TGTGCCAGCCGGGACAGGGGTCAGAATTCACCCCTCCACTTT.

This clone was recorded once. The J gene is TRBJ2-3, the V gene TRBV21-1; the table gives TRBD2 as D, unverified against the DNA. TRBV21-1 is tagged as a pseudogene. This CDR3 comprises 14 residues. The DNA of the CDR3 is TGTGCCAGCAGCAAAGAGGGGAGGCCAGATACGCAGTATTTT. Its translation: CASSKEGRPDTQYF.

A single count supports this clone. The genes are TRBV6-1 and TRBJ1-2; 9 nucleotides match TRBD1. With 3 bases clipped from V and 4 bases from J, the junction kept 6 bases outside the gene matches. The CDR3 has 15 amino acids. CDR1 MNHNS and CDR2 SASEGT come from the germline V gene. CDR3 protein: CASSETGGGPYGYTF. The CDR3 nucleotides read TGTGCCAGCAGTGAGACAGGGGGAGGGCCCTATGGCTACACCTTC.